The 16 T cell receptor beta chains reported below all come from one sample, sequenced in a study of blood T cell repertoires in COVID-19. TCRdb's table, derived via immunoSEQ multiplex PCR, lists solely in-frame clones and lacks some. The repertoire consists of over 200,000 clones, with around 90% occurring once and the leading ten covering 0.65% to 0.8%. The specimen was peripheral blood. These receptors all stem from a human donor in a cohort sampled during active COVID-19.

The chain links TRBV11-1 to TRBJ2-7; 7 bases match TRBD1. V trimming: 1 base; J trimming: 4 bases; junction bases outside the gene matches: 4. In germline, CDR1 is SGHAT, CDR2 FQDESV (reference sequence). CDR3 length: 14 residues. The CDR3, as DNA: TGTGCCAGCAGCTTAGAGGGGGCGAGGTACGAGCAGTACTTC. This translates into CASSLEGARYEQYF.

The chain has TRBV15 and TRBJ2-1; 13 bases line up with TRBD2. The CDR3 consists of 16 residues. Germline CDR1 is LNHNV and CDR2 is YYDKDF (reference sequence). Trimming removed 3 bases from V and 10 bases from J; junction bases left unmatched: 9. The CDR3 nucleotides read TGTGCCACCAGCAGCCGAGGGACTAGCGGGGCGGGGGAGCAGTTCTTC. As protein: CATSSRGTSGAGEQFF.

The chain joins TRBV5-1 to TRBJ2-2; 13 bases match TRBD2. The germline V gene has CDR1 SGHRS and CDR2 YFSETQ. V lost 0 bases to trimming and J lost 2 bases; unmatched junction nucleotides: 1. The CDR3 runs 17 residues. The CDR3 DNA is TGCGCCAGCAGCTTGGGACTAGCGGGAGGAAACACCGGGGAGCTGTTTTTT. Its translation is CASSLGLAGGNTGELFF.

The chain uses TRBV6-2 or TRBV6-3 and TRBJ2-7; 11 bases align to TRBD2. Germline V gene sequence: CDR1 MNHEY, CDR2 SVGEGT. The CDR3 consists of 15 residues. Unmatched junction bases numbered 1, after V lost 2 bases and J lost 1 base. CDR3: CASSYRLAGSYEQYF. The DNA of the CDR3 is TGTGCCAGCAGTTACAGACTAGCGGGATCCTACGAGCAGTACTTC.

The chain has TRBV5-6 and TRBJ1-2, with 7 bases identical to TRBD1. Trimming took 5 bases from V and 7 from J; bases not matched to a gene: 8. The CDR3 is made up of 13 amino acids. CDR1 SGHDT and CDR2 YYEEEE come from the germline V gene. The CDR3: CASSREGAGGYTF. In DNA form, the CDR3 reads TGTGCCAGCAGTAGAGAGGGGGCCGGTGGCTACACCTTC.

This clone came up a few times. V usage is TRBV28 and J usage is TRBJ1-2; no reliable D call. V was shortened by 4 bases and J by 4 bases, with 7 bases between the two germline ends. The CDR3 loop spans 12 amino acids. CDR1 and CDR2 from the germline V gene are MDHEN and SYDVKM. CDR3 sequence reads: CASSSEFYGYTF. The CDR3 DNA reads as TGTGCCAGCAGTTCGGAGTTCTATGGCTACACCTTC.

This chain uses TRBV6-6 with TRBJ1-2; 9 nucleotides agree with TRBD1. V lost 6 bases, J lost 8 bases, and 7 bases stayed unmatched. Germline-derived CDR1 and CDR2 are MNHNY and SVGAGI (reference sequence). The CDR3 is 13 amino acids. The CDR3 sequence: CASSDRGATGYTF. The CDR3 region has the DNA TGTGCCAGCAGCGACAGGGGGGCGACAGGCTACACCTTC.

The CDR3 DNA reads as TGTGCCAGCAGTTACTCGACAAGGCGCGACGAGCAGTACTTC. It yields the protein CASSYSTRRDEQYF. The V call is TRBV6-2 or TRBV6-3, the J call TRBJ2-7, with D unresolved. V lost 0 bases to trimming and J lost 5 bases, with 11 bases between them. Germline V gene lookup returns CDR1 MNHEY and CDR2 SVGEGT. The CDR3 has 14 residues.

The chain employs TRBV18 and TRBJ1-2, with 10 bases lining up with TRBD1. The CDR3 length is 15 residues. CDR1 and CDR2 (germline): KGHSH, LQKENI. Unmatched junction bases numbered 6, after V lost 3 bases and J lost 5 bases. The CDR3 bases are TGTGCCAGCTCACCTGACGGACAGGGGGAATATGGCTACACCTTC. It codes for CASSPDGQGEYGYTF. Full variable domain (remainder filled in from reference TRBV18 and TRBJ1-2): NAGVMQNPRHLVRRRGQEARLRCSPMKGHSHVYWYRQLPEEGLKFMVYLQKENIIDESGMPKERFSAEFPKEGPSILRIQQVVRGDSAAYFCASSPDGQGEYGYTFGSGTRLTVV.

The chain links TRBV19 to TRBJ1-1; D not resolved. V dropped 9 bases and J dropped 5 bases, with 13 bases sitting between them. Germline lookup yields CDR1 LNHDA and CDR2 SQIVND (reference sequence). The CDR3 is 12 amino acids. The CDR3 spells CASTFGATEAFF. The CDR3 DNA is TGTGCCAGCACTTTCGGTGCTACTGAAGCTTTCTTT.

The chain carries TRBV2 and TRBJ2-7, with 8 nucleotides matching TRBD2. The junction had 11 bases not matched to a gene; V was cut back by 6 bases and J by 7 bases. The CDR3 spans 14 residues. Germline V gene data show CDR1 as SNHLY and CDR2 as FYNNEI. The CDR3 here is CASSSGSASGEQYF. In DNA, the CDR3 is TGTGCCAGCAGCAGCGGGAGCGCCTCTGGGGAGCAGTACTTC.

J is TRBJ2-3 and V is TRBV5-1; 8 bases fit TRBD1. CDR1 is SGHRS, CDR2 YFSETQ, per germline. Unmatched junction bases numbered 3, after V lost 6 bases and J lost 0 bases. The CDR3 sequence is 14 residues long. CDR3 protein: CASNGQGSTDTQYF. CDR3 nucleotide sequence: TGCGCCAGCAACGGACAGGGTAGCACAGATACGCAGTATTTT.

The chain is built from TRBV15 and TRBJ1-1; TRBD1 agrees at 7 bases. The CDR3 spans 15 residues. The V gene's germline CDR1 is LNHNV and CDR2 YYDKDF (reference sequence). Trimming took 2 bases from V and 5 from J; bases not matched to a gene: 8. The CDR3 here is CATSRLGTVRTEAFF. In nucleotides, the CDR3 is TGTGCCACCAGCAGACTTGGGACAGTTCGGACTGAAGCTTTCTTT.

The chain uses TRBV7-6 and TRBJ1-6; weak D call: TRBD1 (5 bases). Trimming shortened V by 1 base and J by 10 bases, and 14 bases separated the two germline ends. The CDR3 has 15 residues. CDR1 and CDR2 (germline): SGHVS, FNYEAQ. The CDR3 DNA reads TGTGCCAGCAGCTTAGAAGCGGGGGGAGGCTCACCCCTCCACTTT. It translates to CASSLEAGGGSPLHF.

This chain links TRBV6-5 with TRBJ1-5; 7 bases align to TRBD1. The CDR3 runs 15 residues. With V trimmed by 5 bases and J by 2 bases, 6 bases remained unmatched. The germline V gene has CDR1 MNHEY and CDR2 SVGAGI. CDR3 DNA sequence: TGTGCCAGCAGTAAGGGGGCGCGGGGCAATCAGCCCCAGCATTTT. This sequence encodes CASSKGARGNQPQHF.

V gene TRBV11-3 combines with J gene TRBJ2-3, with D unclear. Germline V gene sequence: CDR1 SGHNT, CDR2 YENEEA. The length of the CDR3 is 12 residues. The V end lost 0 bases, the J end lost 6 bases, and 4 bases lay between the germline ends. The CDR3 is CASSLEGDTQYF. Here the CDR3 DNA reads TGTGCCAGCAGCTTAGAGGGCGATACGCAGTATTTT.